The 3 T cell receptor beta chains below come from one sample, sequenced in a study of cytomegalovirus exposure and HLA in healthy donors. A multiplex PCR was run with 60 Vbeta primers and 13 Jbeta primers. TCRdb's copy holds only in-frame clones and misses some; the assay was immunoSEQ multiplex PCR. The sample gives 120,000 or so clones, more than 80% of which show up once; more than 8% is in the top ten. The sequenced sample was PBMCs. The receptors stem from a man aged 30 to 45 in good health and CMV-seropositive.

CDR3 in amino acids: CASSIKPTGNTIYF. The CDR3 DNA reads as TGTGCCAGTAGTATTAAACCTACTGGAAACACCATATATTTT. The chain has TRBV19 and TRBJ1-3; no definite D call. The CDR3 covers 14 residues. The V end was cut by 3 bases, the J end by 2 bases, with 8 bases between. Germline assignment: CDR1 LNHDA and CDR2 SQIVND (reference sequence).

The CDR3 DNA reads TGTGCCAGCAGCCCCTACCAAGAGACCCAGTACTTC. Protein product: CASSPYQETQYF. The gene calls are TRBV7-6 and TRBJ2-5; no clear D. The length of the CDR3 is 12 residues. V lost 5 bases and J lost 0, with 4 bases in between. Germline values: CDR1 SGHVS, CDR2 FNYEAQ.

The chain recombines TRBV11-3 with TRBJ2-3; 8 bases are shared with TRBD1. J was trimmed by 6 bases and V by 1 base; bases with no gene match: 6. This CDR3 region has 15 residues. Germline values: CDR1 SGHNT, CDR2 YENEEA. CDR3 region: CASSLGTGLRDTQYF. CDR3 DNA: TGTGCCAGCAGCTTAGGGACAGGGTTACGGGATACGCAGTATTTT.